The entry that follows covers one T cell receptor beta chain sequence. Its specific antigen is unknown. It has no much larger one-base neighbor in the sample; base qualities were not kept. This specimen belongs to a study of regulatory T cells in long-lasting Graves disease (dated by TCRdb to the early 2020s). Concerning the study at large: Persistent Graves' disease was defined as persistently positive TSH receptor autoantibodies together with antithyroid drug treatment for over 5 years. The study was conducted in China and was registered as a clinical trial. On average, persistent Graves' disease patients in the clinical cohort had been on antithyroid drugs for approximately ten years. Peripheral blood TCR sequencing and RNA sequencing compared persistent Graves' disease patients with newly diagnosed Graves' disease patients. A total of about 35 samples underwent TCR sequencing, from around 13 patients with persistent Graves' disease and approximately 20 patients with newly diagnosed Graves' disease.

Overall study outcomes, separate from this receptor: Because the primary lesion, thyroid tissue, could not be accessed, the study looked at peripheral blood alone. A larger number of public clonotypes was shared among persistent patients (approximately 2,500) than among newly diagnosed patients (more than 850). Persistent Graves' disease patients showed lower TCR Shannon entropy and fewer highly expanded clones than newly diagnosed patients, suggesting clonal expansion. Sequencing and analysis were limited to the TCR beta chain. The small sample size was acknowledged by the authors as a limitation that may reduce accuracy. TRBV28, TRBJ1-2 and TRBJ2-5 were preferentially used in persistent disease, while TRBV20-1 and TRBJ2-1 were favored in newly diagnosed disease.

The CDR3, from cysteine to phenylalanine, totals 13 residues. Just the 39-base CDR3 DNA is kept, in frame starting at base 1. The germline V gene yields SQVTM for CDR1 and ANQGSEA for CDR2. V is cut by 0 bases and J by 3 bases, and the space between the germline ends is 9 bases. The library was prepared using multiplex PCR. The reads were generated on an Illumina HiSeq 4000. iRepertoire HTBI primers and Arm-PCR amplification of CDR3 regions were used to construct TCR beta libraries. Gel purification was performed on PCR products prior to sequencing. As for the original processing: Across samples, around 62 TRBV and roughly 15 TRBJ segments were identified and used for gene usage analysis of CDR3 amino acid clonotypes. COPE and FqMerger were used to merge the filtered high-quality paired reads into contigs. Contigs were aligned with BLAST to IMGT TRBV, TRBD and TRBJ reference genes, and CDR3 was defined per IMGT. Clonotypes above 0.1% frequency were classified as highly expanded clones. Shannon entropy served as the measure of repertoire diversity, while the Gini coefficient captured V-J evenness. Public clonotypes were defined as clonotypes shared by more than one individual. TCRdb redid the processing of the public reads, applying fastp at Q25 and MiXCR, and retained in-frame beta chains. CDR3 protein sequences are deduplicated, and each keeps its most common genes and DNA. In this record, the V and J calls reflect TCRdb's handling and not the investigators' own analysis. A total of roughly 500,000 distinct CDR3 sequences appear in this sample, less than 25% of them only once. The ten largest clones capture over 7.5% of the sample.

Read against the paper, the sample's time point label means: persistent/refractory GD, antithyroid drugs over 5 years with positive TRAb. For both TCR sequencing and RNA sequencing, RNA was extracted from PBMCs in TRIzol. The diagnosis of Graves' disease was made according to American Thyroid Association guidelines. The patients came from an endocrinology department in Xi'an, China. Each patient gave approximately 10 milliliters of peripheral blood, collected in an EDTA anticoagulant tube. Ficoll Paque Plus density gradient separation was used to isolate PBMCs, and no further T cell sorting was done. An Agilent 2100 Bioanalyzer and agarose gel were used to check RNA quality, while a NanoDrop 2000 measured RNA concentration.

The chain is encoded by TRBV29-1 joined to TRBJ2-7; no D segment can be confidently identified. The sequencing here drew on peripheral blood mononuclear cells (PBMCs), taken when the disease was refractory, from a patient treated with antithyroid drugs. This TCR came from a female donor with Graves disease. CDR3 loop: CSVEDSQNYEQYF. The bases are TGCAGCGTTGAAGATTCCCAGAACTACGAGCAGTACTTC.